The 30 T cell receptor beta chains below come from one sample, sequenced in a study of blood T cell repertoires in COVID-19. The repertoire was sequenced with immunoSEQ multiplex PCR; TCRdb's copy has only in-frame clones and lacks some. The sample shows roughly 130,000 clones, 70% to 90% of them seen only once. The specimen sequenced was peripheral blood. The receptors originated from a woman aged 55-70 years with acute or convalescent COVID-19.

The chain joins TRBV19 to TRBJ2-1; TRBD2 agrees at 14 bases. The CDR3 contains 16 residues. The V gene's germline CDR1 is LNHDA and CDR2 SQIVND (reference sequence). Trimming at V came to 6 bases and at J to 7 bases, leaving 8 bases not matched to a gene. The CDR3 here is CASRKGLAGVENEQFF. The CDR3 coding sequence is TGTGCCAGTAGGAAGGGACTAGCGGGAGTGGAAAATGAGCAGTTCTTC.

The CDR3 sequence: CASSTPMIAGKLFF. In DNA, the CDR3 is TGTGCCAGCAGTACCCCTATGATCGCGGGGAAACTGTTTTTT. This chain links TRBV28 with TRBJ1-4; D unclear. Trimming left V 5 bases short and J 11 bases short, with 18 bases between. From germline, CDR1 is MDHEN and CDR2 SYDVKM. The CDR3 is made up of 14 amino acids.

The count of this clone is one. The rearrangement joins TRBV5-1 to TRBJ1-2; 9 positions agree with TRBD1. Per germline, CDR1 SGHRS and CDR2 YFSETQ. This CDR3 is 14 amino acids long. The trim removed 4 bases at V and 6 bases at J, leaving 7 bases unmatched. CDR3 protein: CASSVDRGRDGYTF. The DNA of the CDR3 is TGCGCCAGCAGCGTGGACAGGGGAAGGGATGGCTACACCTTC.

The V call is TRBV13, the J call TRBJ2-1, with 8 bases matching TRBD2. Per the germline V gene, CDR1 is PRHDT and CDR2 is FYEKMQ (reference sequence). This CDR3 has 13 residues. V shed 5 bases, J shed 9 bases, and the junction held 6 bases outside the gene matches. CDR3 nucleotide sequence: TGTGCCAGCAGCCGTGGACTAGCCCCTGAGCAGTTCTTC. It translates to CASSRGLAPEQFF.

This rearrangement joins TRBV30 to TRBJ1-3; no clear D gene. CDR3 length equals 14 residues. Germline CDR1 is GTSNPN and CDR2 is SVGIG (reference sequence). V lost 4 bases and J lost 4, with 14 bases in between. The CDR3 coding sequence is TGTGCCTGGACCCCCTACCCCCTCGGAAACACCATATATTTT. This sequence encodes CAWTPYPLGNTIYF.

The CDR3 loop reads CASSPTLGLAGGYNEQFF. CDR3 sequence (DNA): TGTGCCAGCTCGCCAACGCTGGGACTAGCGGGGGGATACAATGAGCAGTTCTTC. V gene TRBV18 combines with J gene TRBJ2-1; TRBD2 matches at 15 bases. With V trimmed by 6 bases and J by 4 bases, 10 bases remained unmatched. The CDR3 has 18 amino acids. CDR1 and CDR2 (germline): KGHSH, LQKENI.

The CDR3 DNA is TGTGCCAGCAGCCCGGGGGGCTCTGGGGCCAACGTCCTGACTTTC. This sequence encodes CASSPGGSGANVLTF. The genes are TRBV11-3 and TRBJ2-6; TRBD2 aligns across 7 bases. The CDR3 totals 15 residues. The trim removed 5 bases at V and 0 bases at J, leaving 1 base unmatched. Germline V lookup: CDR1 SGHNT, CDR2 YENEEA.

The V gene is TRBV12-3 or TRBV12-4, the J gene TRBJ1-2, with 7 bases that match TRBD1. The CDR3 consists of 13 residues. After removal of 6 bases from V and 4 bases from J, the junction contained 5 bases not matched to a gene. For the CDR3, the DNA is TGTGCCAGCAGGGGGGGACAGACCTATGGCTACACCTTC. It codes for CASRGGQTYGYTF.

The CDR3: CASSRLGQEGEKLFF. The CDR3 DNA follows: TGCGCCAGCAGCCGTCTGGGACAGGAAGGCGAAAAACTGTTTTTT. The V call is TRBV5-1, the J call TRBJ1-4, with TRBD1 identical over 8 bases. The length of the CDR3 is 15 residues. CDR1 SGHRS and CDR2 YFSETQ come from the germline V gene. V lost 4 bases and J lost 8; bases outside the gene matches: 10.

The genes are TRBV19 and TRBJ2-1, with 14 positions matching TRBD2. The germline V gene encodes CDR1 LNHDA and CDR2 SQIVND (reference sequence). This CDR3 comprises 14 residues. V lost 8 bases and J lost 9; bases outside the gene matches: 6. The CDR3 spells CASGTSGSLREQFF. The CDR3 DNA sequence: TGTGCCAGTGGGACTAGCGGGAGTTTGCGTGAGCAGTTCTTC. The variable domain in full, completed from reference TRBV19 and TRBJ2-1, reads DGGITQSPKYLFRKEGQNVTLSCEQNLNHDAMYWYRQDPGQGLRLIYYSQIVNDFQKGDIAEGYSVSREKKESFPLTVTSAQKNPTAFYLCASGTSGSLREQFFGPGTRLTVL.

V is TRBV29-1 and J is TRBJ1-2, with unresolved D. The CDR3 covers 12 residues. Trimming removed 6 bases at V and 4 bases at J, with 12 bases between. Looked up from germline, CDR1 is SQVTM and CDR2 is ANQGSEA. CDR3 region: CSVLPGLYGYTF. The CDR3 bases are TGCAGCGTGCTTCCGGGTCTCTATGGCTACACCTTC. The whole variable domain, remainder taken from reference TRBV29-1 and TRBJ1-2, is SAVISQKPSRDICQRGTSLTIQCQVDSQVTMMFWYRQQPGQSLTLIATANQGSEATYESGFVIDKFPISRPNLTFSTLTVSNMSPEDSSIYLCSVLPGLYGYTFGSGTRLTVV.

This clone is labeled medium-sized. V gene TRBV30 combines with J gene TRBJ2-2, with 7 bases fitting TRBD1. This CDR3 has 12 amino acids. The V segment lost 7 bases and the J segment 4 bases; nucleotides outside the gene matches: 3. The germline gives CDR1 GTSNPN, CDR2 SVGIG (reference sequence). The CDR3 here is CAYRGSTGELFF. The CDR3 coding sequence is TGTGCCTACAGGGGCAGCACCGGGGAGCTGTTTTTT.

The chain combines TRBV9 with TRBJ2-3, with 11 bases fitting TRBD2. This CDR3 has 16 residues. V gave up 3 bases and J gave up 2 bases; unmatched junction bases: 5. Germline CDR1 reads SGDLS; CDR2 reads YYNGEE. The CDR3 reads CASSATSGGFTDTQYF. The CDR3, as DNA: TGTGCCAGCAGCGCAACTAGCGGGGGTTTCACAGATACGCAGTATTTT.

The chain joins TRBV30 to TRBJ1-3, with no clear D. V gave up 0 bases and J gave up 2 bases, with 11 bases separating them. CDR3 length: 15 residues. In germline, CDR1 is GTSNPN, CDR2 SVGIG (reference sequence). CDR3 DNA: TGTGCCTGGAGTGTACCTCAAACAACTGGAAACACCATATATTTT. This sequence encodes CAWSVPQTTGNTIYF.

The V and J genes are TRBV18 and TRBJ1-1; D perhaps matches TRBD1 (5 bases). V was cut by 4 bases and J by 3 bases, with 18 bases left in between. Germline V CDR1 and CDR2: KGHSH, LQKENI. The CDR3 totals 16 residues. The CDR3 sequence is CASSQLGRGGYTEAFF. Written as DNA, the CDR3 is TGTGCCAGCTCACAACTAGGGAGGGGTGGTTACACTGAAGCTTTCTTT.

This chain connects TRBV9 to TRBJ1-3; tentatively, D is TRBD1 (6 bases). Deletions cut 4 bases from V and 7 bases from J, with 15 bases between. There are 14 residues in the CDR3. Germline assignment: CDR1 SGDLS and CDR2 YYNGEE. This CDR3 reads CASSPWGGGNTIYF. DNA for the CDR3: TGTGCCAGCAGCCCGTGGGGGGGCGGGAACACCATATATTTT.

This clone was counted a few times. This chain links TRBV21-1 with TRBJ2-2; the table assigns TRBD2, which was not confirmed against the DNA. TRBV21-1 is described as a pseudogene. There are 17 residues in the CDR3. CDR3 DNA: TGTGCCAGCAGCAAATTGGCACTAGCGGAGCACACCGGGGAGCTGTTTTTT. Amino acids: CASSKLALAEHTGELFF.

With respect to this clone: Additional DNA sequences in this sample encode the identical CDR3. The V and J genes are TRBV5-1 and TRBJ1-1, with 8 bases identical to TRBD1. The V segment lost 4 bases and the J segment 5 bases; nucleotides outside the gene matches: 7. The CDR3 sequence is 14 residues long. Germline V CDR1 and CDR2: SGHRS, YFSETQ. In DNA, the CDR3 is TGCGCCAGCAGCCCGAGGACAGGGAATACTGAAGCTTTCTTT. This encodes CASSPRTGNTEAFF.

V gene TRBV2 combines with J gene TRBJ1-2; D is unclear. Trimming took 6 bases from V and 4 from J, leaving 6 bases between them. This CDR3 is built from 11 residues. Per germline, CDR1 SNHLY and CDR2 FYNNEI. This CDR3 reads CASSGSYGYTF. The CDR3 coding sequence is TGTGCCAGCAGCGGTAGCTATGGCTACACCTTC.

The chain combines TRBV4-1 with TRBJ2-1; TRBD2 might be the D (6 bases). Germline-derived CDR1 and CDR2 are MGHRA and YSYEKL. The germline V and J ends were trimmed by 9 bases and 2 bases, with 20 bases remaining between them. The CDR3 sequence is 16 residues long. The CDR3 DNA is TGCGCCAGTACGCGGCTTGGCGGGACGACCTACAATGAGCAGTTCTTC. It specifies CASTRLGGTTYNEQFF.

This clone was counted a single time. This sequence joins TRBV9 and TRBJ1-2; no firm D call. The V gene lost 3 bases and the J gene lost 2 bases, with 17 bases spanning the gap. Germline V gene data show CDR1 as SGDLS and CDR2 as YYNGEE. The CDR3 sequence is 16 residues long. The CDR3, as DNA: TGTGCCAGCAGCGGACCCGAGCCAGGCTTAAACTATGGCTACACCTTC. The encoded protein is CASSGPEPGLNYGYTF. Combining the CDR3 with reference TRBV9 and TRBJ1-2 gives the whole variable domain DSGVTQTPKHLITATGQRVTLRCSPRSGDLSVYWYQQSLDQGLQFLIQYYNGEERAKGNILERFSAQQFPDLHSELNLSSLELGDSALYFCASSGPEPGLNYGYTFGSGTRLTVV.

The chain is built from TRBV11-2 and TRBJ1-4; D is undetermined. Trimming cost V 8 bases and J 6 bases, with 10 bases left between them. Looked up from germline, CDR1 is SGHAT and CDR2 is FQNNGV. CDR3 length: 12 residues. In DNA form, the CDR3 reads TGTGCCAGCGCCGGAGGCCATGAAAAACTGTTTTTT. This codes for CASAGGHEKLFF.

V is TRBV9 and J is TRBJ2-3; D may be TRBD1 (5 bases). Looked up from germline, CDR1 is SGDLS and CDR2 is YYNGEE. V lost 0 bases and J lost 4, with 12 bases in between. This CDR3 is 15 amino acids long. DNA of the CDR3: TGTGCCAGCAGCGTAGACGGACAAAGGGCAGATACGCAGTATTTT. Translated: CASSVDGQRADTQYF. The whole variable domain, remainder taken from reference TRBV9 and TRBJ2-3, is DSGVTQTPKHLITATGQRVTLRCSPRSGDLSVYWYQQSLDQGLQFLIQYYNGEERAKGNILERFSAQQFPDLHSELNLSSLELGDSALYFCASSVDGQRADTQYFGPGTRLTVL.

The CDR3 protein is CASSLGSGLYNEQFF. The CDR3 DNA is TGTGCCAGCAGCTTAGGCAGCGGACTTTACAATGAGCAGTTCTTC. The chain has TRBV11-1 and TRBJ2-1; D might be TRBD2 (5 bases). Trimming took off 1 base at V and 4 bases at J, with 11 bases between the two ends. Per germline, CDR1 SGHAT and CDR2 FQDESV (reference sequence). CDR3 size: 15 residues.

This chain joins TRBV7-2 and TRBJ1-1; no reliable D call. V was shortened by 1 base and J by 8 bases, with 8 bases between the two germline ends. Germline values: CDR1 SGHTA, CDR2 FQGNSA. CDR3 size: 12 residues. For the CDR3, the DNA is TGTGCCAGCAGCTTAGAAACGGTGGAAGCTTTCTTT. This gives the protein CASSLETVEAFF.

CDR3 bases: TGTGCCAGCAGCGCCGCAGGGACCGGGGAGCTGTTTTTT. Translated: CASSAAGTGELFF. This sequence joins TRBV9 and TRBJ2-2; weak D call: TRBD1 (5 bases). V was clipped by 3 bases and J by 5 bases, with 8 bases between them. The CDR3 covers 13 residues. Germline loops: CDR1 SGDLS, CDR2 YYNGEE.

J is TRBJ1-5 and V is TRBV7-2; tentative D call: TRBD1 (5 bases). Looked up from germline, CDR1 is SGHTA and CDR2 is FQGNSA. V was pared by 5 bases and J by 7 bases, with 12 bases between. This CDR3 contains 13 residues. The DNA for the CDR3 is TGTGCCAGCAGCCCCCGGCGGGGGCAGCCCCAGCATTTT. This codes for CASSPRRGQPQHF.

The chain recombines TRBV7-9 with TRBJ1-1; no clear D. Between the trimmed V and J ends, which lost 1 base and 0 bases, there was a span of 9 bases. The germline V gene encodes CDR1 SEHNR and CDR2 FQNEAQ (reference sequence). The length of the CDR3 is 15 residues. The CDR3 DNA follows: TGTGCCAGCAGCTTAGGGTCGGCGGTGAACACTGAAGCTTTCTTT. This translates into CASSLGSAVNTEAFF.

This sequence joins TRBV7-8 and TRBJ2-5, with TRBD2 matching 7 bases. V was pared by 1 base and J by 5 bases, with 1 base of the junction left unmatched. CDR3 length: 13 residues. CDR1 and CDR2 from the germline V gene are SGHVS and FQNEAQ. CDR3 DNA: TGTGCCAGCAGCTTAGGCGGGAGTGAGACCCAGTACTTC. This codes for CASSLGGSETQYF.

The rearrangement joins TRBV10-1 to TRBJ2-3; a possible D gene is TRBD1 (6 bases). The germline CDR1 and CDR2 sequences are WNHNN and SYGVQD (reference sequence). Trimming removed 4 bases from V and 5 bases from J, with 13 bases in between. The CDR3 sequence is 14 residues long. The CDR3 nucleotides are TGCGCCAGCAGTGGCGGACCACAGGGAGATACGCAGTATTTT. Translation: CASSGGPQGDTQYF.